One sample yielded the 22 T cell receptor beta chains listed below, sequenced in a study of neurological immune-mediated disorders. TCRdb independently ran MiXCR on the 5' RACE reads; one entry per CDR3 protein. The repertoire holds 90,000 to 100,000 distinct CDR3 sequences, with roughly 4% as singletons. The sequencing input was PBMCs. The receptors were sampled from a woman under 30 with multiple sclerosis.

This clonotype was seen ten or more times. The CDR3 protein is CASSYKPVKYPDTQYF. The CDR3 DNA sequence: TGTGCCAGCAGTTACAAACCCGTGAAGTACCCAGATACGCAGTATTTT. This chain uses TRBV6-2 or TRBV6-3 with TRBJ2-3; D is unresolved. Deletions cut 2 bases from V and 4 bases from J, with 16 bases between. Looked up from germline, CDR1 is MNHEY and CDR2 is SVGEGT. The CDR3 is 16 amino acids.

The table lists this clonotype with a few counts. At one boundary the junction diverges from the germline segment, which might be a read error. The chain links TRBV20-1 to TRBJ1-5, with TRBD1 as a possible D gene (6 bases). Germline V gene data show CDR1 as DFQATT and CDR2 as SNEGSKA (reference sequence). The CDR3 has 13 amino acids. The CDR3 sequence: CSARGQEDKTQNF. The DNA for the CDR3 is TGCAGTGCTAGAGGACAGGAGGATAAGACCCAGAATTTT.

This clonotype was found a few times. The V gene is TRBV6-5, the J gene TRBJ1-1, with D perhaps TRBD1 (6 bases). CDR3 length: 13 amino acids. Germline CDR1 is MNHEY and CDR2 is SVGAGI. V was clipped by 6 bases and J by 8 bases, with 16 bases between them. The CDR3 region is CASREKGEVEAFF. CDR3 nucleotide sequence: TGTGCCAGCAGAGAAAAGGGGGAAGTCGAAGCTTTCTTT.

This clonotype was counted ten times or more. The chain joins TRBV20-1 to TRBJ2-7; D call uncertain. Germline values: CDR1 DFQATT, CDR2 SNEGSKA (reference sequence). Deletions cut 4 bases from V and 2 bases from J, with 9 bases between. The CDR3 has 12 amino acids. This CDR3 is CSATTSPYEQYF. The CDR3 DNA sequence: TGCAGTGCTACGACCTCACCCTACGAGCAGTACTTC.

This clonotype came up many times. The chain employs TRBV5-1 and TRBJ1-2; D may be TRBD1 (6 bases). Trimming took 0 bases from V and 3 from J, leaving 12 bases between them. The germline gives CDR1 SGHRS, CDR2 YFSETQ. This CDR3 region has 15 residues. This CDR3 is CASSLDSQGHYGYTF. In DNA, the CDR3 is TGCGCCAGCAGCTTGGATTCACAGGGCCACTATGGCTACACCTTC.

This clonotype was seen repeatedly, ten times or more. The chain uses TRBV5-5 and TRBJ2-5; D assignment may be TRBD1 or TRBD2 (6 bases each). CDR3 size: 15 residues. V lost 4 bases and J 1 base, leaving 14 bases between the germline ends. Germline V gene sequence: CDR1 SGHKS, CDR2 YYEKEE (reference sequence). CDR3 residues: CASSRGLASQETQYF. CDR3 DNA sequence: TGTGCCAGCAGCCGGGGGCTAGCGAGCCAAGAGACCCAGTACTTC.

This clonotype was found many times. V gene TRBV30 combines with J gene TRBJ2-7; D tentatively reads TRBD1 or TRBD2 (6 bases each). Trimming removed 3 bases at V and 3 bases at J, with 12 bases between. The CDR3 sequence is 13 residues long. The germline gives CDR1 GTSNPN, CDR2 SVGIG (reference sequence). CDR3 sequence reads: CAWRGRGGYEQYF. CDR3 DNA: TGTGCCTGGAGGGGCAGGGGAGGCTACGAGCAGTACTTC.

This clonotype was counted many times. The rearrangement uses TRBV12-3 or TRBV12-4 and TRBJ1-1; 7 bases agree with TRBD1. The CDR3 contains 15 residues. The V and J ends lost 5 bases and 4 bases, in that order; junction bases with no gene match: 10. The chain's CDR3 is CASSHHTGDRTEAFF. Here the CDR3 DNA reads TGTGCCAGCAGTCACCACACAGGGGACCGCACTGAAGCTTTCTTT.

In this sample, this clonotype turned up many times. The J gene is TRBJ2-7, the V gene TRBV5-1, with 10 positions matching TRBD2. With 0 bases clipped from V and 3 bases from J, the junction kept 3 bases outside the gene matches. The CDR3 has 15 residues. CDR1 SGHRS and CDR2 YFSETQ come from the germline V gene. The CDR3 reads CASSLAASGSYEQYF. CDR3 nucleotide sequence: TGCGCCAGCAGCTTGGCGGCTAGCGGGAGCTACGAGCAGTACTTC.

Ten or more counts support this clonotype. The chain has TRBV11-2 and TRBJ1-5; D call uncertain. Germline assignment: CDR1 SGHAT and CDR2 FQNNGV. V was pared by 0 bases and J by 7 bases, with 7 bases between. There are 13 residues in the CDR3. Here the CDR3 DNA reads TGTGCCAGCAGCTTAGAATCCGTGCAGCCCCAGCATTTT. Its protein is CASSLESVQPQHF.

This clonotype has a count of ten or more. The rearrangement links TRBV6-5 to TRBJ2-7, with a tentative D call TRBD2 (6 bases). The germline CDR1 and CDR2 sequences are MNHEY and SVGAGI. The length of the CDR3 is 13 residues. Trimming removed 5 bases at V and 7 bases at J, with 15 bases between. The CDR3 bases are TGTGCCAGCAGTCGAACGGGAGTCGCGGAGCAGTACTTC. Translation: CASSRTGVAEQYF.

This clonotype was seen at least ten times. The chain links TRBV4-1 to TRBJ1-5, with TRBD1 as a possible D gene (5 bases). There are 15 residues in the CDR3. Germline V gene lookup returns CDR1 MGHRA and CDR2 YSYEKL. V was pared by 1 base and J by 2 bases, with 9 bases between. The CDR3 protein is CASSQGGVGNQPQHF. CDR3 nucleotide sequence: TGCGCCAGCAGCCAAGGGGGCGTCGGCAATCAGCCCCAGCATTTT.

This clonotype was observed a few times. A read error is possible here, since a much larger clone lies one base away. The chain uses TRBV12-3 or TRBV12-4 and TRBJ1-4, with a possible D match to TRBD1 (5 bases). The V end lost 4 bases, the J end lost 5 bases, and 14 bases lay between the germline ends. This CDR3 region has 15 residues. The CDR3 nucleotides are TGTGCCAGCAGTTCCTACGGGGCCAGAAATGAAAAACTGTTTTTT. It codes for CASSSYGARNEKLFF.

This clonotype was counted ten times or more. The V call is TRBV7-2, the J call TRBJ1-2; TRBD1 might be the D (6 bases). Between the trimmed V and J ends, which lost 5 bases and 4 bases, there was a span of 14 bases. This CDR3 contains 14 residues. Per germline, CDR1 SGHTA and CDR2 FQGNSA. This CDR3 is CASSVRDTRYGYTF. As DNA, the CDR3 is TGTGCCAGCAGCGTCCGGGACACCCGCTATGGCTACACCTTC.

This clonotype has at least ten counts. The V call is TRBV6-5, the J call TRBJ1-2; D call uncertain. This CDR3 is built from 15 residues. V gave up 0 bases and J gave up 2 bases, with 10 bases separating them. Germline CDR1 is MNHEY and CDR2 is SVGAGI. The CDR3 is CASSYSAGLNYGYTF. The CDR3 DNA follows: TGTGCCAGCAGTTACTCAGCGGGGTTAAACTATGGCTACACCTTC.

This clonotype appeared many times. This chain connects TRBV20-1 to TRBJ2-7; the D call may be TRBD1 or TRBD2 (5 bases each). V shed 5 bases and J shed 3 bases, with 11 bases lying between them. Per germline, CDR1 DFQATT and CDR2 SNEGSKA (reference sequence). This CDR3 is 12 amino acids long. The CDR3: CSALGDLYEQYF. DNA for the CDR3: TGCAGTGCTCTGGGGGACCTCTACGAGCAGTACTTC.

Many counts were recorded for this clonotype. The genes are TRBV7-2 and TRBJ1-5; 7 bases line up with TRBD1. CDR1 is SGHTA and CDR2 is FQGNSA in the germline V gene. CDR3 length: 15 amino acids. With 1 base clipped from V and 6 bases from J, the junction kept 6 bases outside the gene matches. For the CDR3, the DNA is TGTGCCAGCAGCTTAGGACAGGGTTTCAGTCAGCCCCAGCATTTT. It specifies CASSLGQGFSQPQHF.

The J gene is TRBJ2-7, the V gene TRBV5-1, with D hard to call. The CDR3 runs 14 residues. Germline CDR1 and CDR2: SGHRS and YFSETQ. Trimming cost V 0 bases and J 2 bases, with 9 bases left between them. CDR3 loop: CASSLELATYEQYF. CDR3 sequence (DNA): TGCGCCAGCAGCTTGGAGCTCGCAACCTACGAGCAGTACTTC.

This chain uses TRBV20-1 with TRBJ2-1; the match to TRBD2 covers 13 bases. J gave up 0 bases and V 1 base, and 6 bases lay outside the gene matches. Germline V gene lookup returns CDR1 DFQATT and CDR2 SNEGSKA (reference sequence). The CDR3 extends over 18 amino acids. CDR3 protein: CSARAGTSGIRSYNEQFF. The DNA of the CDR3 is TGCAGTGCTAGAGCCGGGACTAGCGGGATCCGCTCCTACAATGAGCAGTTCTTC.

This clonotype was detected many times. The J gene is TRBJ2-7, the V gene TRBV20-1; TRBD2 matches 10 bases. This CDR3 is 15 amino acids long. Per the germline V gene, CDR1 is DFQATT and CDR2 is SNEGSKA (reference sequence). With 7 bases clipped from V and 0 bases from J, the junction kept 9 bases outside the gene matches. The CDR3 spells CSVDLAGGISYEQYF. The CDR3 coding sequence is TGCAGTGTCGACTTAGCGGGGGGAATCTCCTACGAGCAGTACTTC.

In this sample, this clonotype turned up many times. The chain couples TRBV20-1 to TRBJ2-7, with a tentative D call TRBD1 (5 bases). Per germline, CDR1 DFQATT and CDR2 SNEGSKA (reference sequence). V was cut by 6 bases and J by 3 bases, with 9 bases left in between. There are 11 residues in the CDR3. CDR3 sequence: CSARDSYEQYF. For the CDR3, the DNA is TGCAGTGCCCGAGACAGCTACGAGCAGTACTTC.

This clonotype was seen many times. The chain recombines TRBV20-1 with TRBJ1-2, with a tentative D call TRBD1 (6 bases). The V and J ends lost 6 bases and 5 bases respectively, with 16 bases between them. This CDR3 is 13 amino acids long. CDR1 and CDR2 (germline): DFQATT, SNEGSKA (reference sequence). Here the CDR3 DNA reads TGCAGTGCCCTGGTGGGGGGCGAATATGGCTACACCTTC. Amino acids: CSALVGGEYGYTF.